The source of this TCR beta chain is a study of cytomegalovirus exposure and HLA in healthy donors. As for the study in general: The 120 or so validation repertoires, a later analysis reported, used the same platform as the 600 to 700 first-cohort repertoires.

Details on this clone: The antigen is not known.

Overall study results and limits: Most TCR sequences proved rare, with some public TCRs found in many donors. In the 95 to 150 validation repertoires, a later analysis found that first-cohort TCR clusters tended to co-occur.

V was trimmed by 5 bases and J by 0 bases, leaving 14 bases between them. CDR1 is SGHAT and CDR2 is FQNNGV in the germline V gene. The CDR3 extends over 16 amino acids. Produced via immunoSEQ multiplex PCR; TCRdb's table is partial and in-frame only. In the table there are hundreds of thousands of clones, roughly 85% of which are singletons. This TCR was sampled from a woman between 18 and 29 years old in good health and CMV-seronegative. The sequenced sample was PBMCs. The chain couples TRBV11-2 to TRBJ2-1, with D uncertain. The CDR3 spells CASSPLESGSYNEQFF. The CDR3 region has the DNA TGTGCCAGCAGCCCCCTCGAATCGGGCTCCTACAATGAGCAGTTCTTC. The full variable domain, rest sourced from reference TRBV11-2 and TRBJ2-1, is EAGVAQSPRYKIIEKRQSVAFWCNPISGHATLYWYQQILGQGPKLLIQFQNNGVVDDSQLPKDRFSAERLKGVDSTLKIQPAKLEDSAVYLCASSPLESGSYNEQFFGPGTRLTVL.